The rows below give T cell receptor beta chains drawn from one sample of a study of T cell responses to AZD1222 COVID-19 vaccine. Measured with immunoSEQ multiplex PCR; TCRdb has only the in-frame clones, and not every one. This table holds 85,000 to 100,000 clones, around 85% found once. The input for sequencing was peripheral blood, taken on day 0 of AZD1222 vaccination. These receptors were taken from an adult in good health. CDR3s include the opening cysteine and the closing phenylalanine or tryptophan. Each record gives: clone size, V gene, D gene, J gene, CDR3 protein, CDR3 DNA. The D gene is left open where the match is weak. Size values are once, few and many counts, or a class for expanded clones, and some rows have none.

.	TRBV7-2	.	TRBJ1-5	CASSLSGGRENQPQHF	TGTGCCAGCAGCCTCTCCGGTGGGAGGGAGAATCAGCCCCAGCATTTT
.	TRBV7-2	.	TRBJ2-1	CASSLVYEQFF	TGTGCCAGCAGCTTAGTCTATGAGCAGTTCTTC
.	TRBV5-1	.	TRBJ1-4	CASSGVPNEKLFF	TGCGCCAGCAGCGGCGTTCCTAATGAAAAACTGTTTTTT
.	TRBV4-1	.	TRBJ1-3	CASSQTKTGLSSGNTIYF	TGCGCCAGCAGCCAAACGAAGACGGGACTGAGCTCTGGAAACACCATATATTTT
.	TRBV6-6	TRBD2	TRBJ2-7	CASSYGLAGDFEQYF	TGTGCCAGCAGTTACGGACTAGCGGGAGATTTCGAGCAGTACTTC
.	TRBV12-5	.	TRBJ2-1	CASAPLAAPYNEQFF	TGTGCTAGTGCTCCTCTGGCGGCGCCCTACAATGAGCAGTTCTTC
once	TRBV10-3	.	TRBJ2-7	CAIKSGDGDEQYF	TGTGCCATCAAATCGGGGGACGGAGACGAGCAGTACTTC
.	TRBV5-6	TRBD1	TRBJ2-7	CASSSQGAGEQYF	TGTGCCAGCAGCTCACAGGGGGCGGGCGAGCAGTACTTC
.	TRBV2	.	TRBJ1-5	CASSAGAASNQPQHF	TGTGCCAGCAGTGCCGGAGCCGCTAGCAATCAGCCCCAGCATTTT
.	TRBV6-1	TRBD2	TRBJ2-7	CASSDPLATEQYF	TGTGCCAGCAGTGACCCACTAGCGACCGAGCAGTACTTC
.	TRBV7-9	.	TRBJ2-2	CASSKALGTGELFF	TGTGCCAGCAGCAAGGCCCTAGGAACCGGGGAGCTGTTTTTT
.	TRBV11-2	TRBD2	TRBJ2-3	CASSLGLAADTQYF	TGTGCCAGCAGCTTAGGACTAGCGGCGGATACGCAGTATTTT
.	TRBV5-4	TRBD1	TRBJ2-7	CASSLGQGASGTYEQYF	TGTGCCAGCAGCTTAGGACAGGGGGCGAGTGGCACCTACGAGCAGTACTTC
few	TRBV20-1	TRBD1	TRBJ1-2	CSASNPGQGYGYTF	TGCAGTGCCAGTAACCCGGGACAGGGATATGGCTACACCTTC
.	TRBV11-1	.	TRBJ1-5	CASSANSNQPQHF	TGTGCCAGCAGCGCTAACAGCAATCAGCCCCAGCATTTT
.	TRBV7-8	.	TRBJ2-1	CASSLAGVSYNEQFF	TGTGCCAGCAGCTTAGCCGGGGTTAGCTACAATGAGCAGTTCTTC
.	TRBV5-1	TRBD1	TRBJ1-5	CASSLIDRGLGQPQHF	TGCGCCAGCAGCTTAATCGACAGGGGGCTAGGTCAGCCCCAGCATTTT
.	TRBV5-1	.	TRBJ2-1	CASTSRAAGNSYNEQFF	TGCGCCAGCACCTCCCGGGCGGCGGGGAACTCCTACAATGAGCAGTTCTTC
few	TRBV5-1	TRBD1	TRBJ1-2	CASREGQANYGYTF	TGCGCCAGCAGGGAGGGACAGGCCAACTATGGCTACACCTTC
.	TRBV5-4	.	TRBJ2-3	CASRPGRSTDTQYF	TGTGCCAGCAGGCCCGGGCGGTCCACAGATACGCAGTATTTT
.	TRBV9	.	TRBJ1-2	CASSVAAGANYGYTF	TGTGCCAGCAGCGTAGCGGCCGGTGCTAACTATGGCTACACCTTC
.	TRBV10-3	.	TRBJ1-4	CAISSQSGEKLFF	TGTGCCATCAGTTCGCAGTCGGGTGAAAAACTGTTTTTT
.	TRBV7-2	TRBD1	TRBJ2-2	CASSFPLGTGDRELFF	TGTGCCAGCAGCTTCCCCCTTGGGACAGGGGACCGGGAGCTGTTTTTT
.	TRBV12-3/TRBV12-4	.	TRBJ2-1	CASSLGGEQFF	TGTGCCAGCAGTTTAGGCGGTGAGCAGTTCTTC
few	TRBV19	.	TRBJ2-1	CAGLASYNEQFF	TGTGCCGGGCTAGCGTCGTACAATGAGCAGTTCTTC
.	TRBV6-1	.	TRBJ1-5	CASSAGADGGSQPQHF	TGTGCCAGCAGTGCAGGGGCGGATGGAGGGTCTCAGCCCCAGCATTTT
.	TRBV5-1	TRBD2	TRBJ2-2	CASSPYSGVNTGELFF	TGCGCCAGCAGCCCATATAGCGGGGTGAACACCGGGGAGCTGTTTTTT
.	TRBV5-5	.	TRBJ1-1	CASSLGLSEAFF	TGTGCCAGCAGCTTGGGACTTTCTGAAGCTTTCTTT
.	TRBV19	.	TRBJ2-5	CASSIGNTGYQETQYF	TGTGCCAGTAGTATAGGGAATACAGGCTACCAAGAGACCCAGTACTTC
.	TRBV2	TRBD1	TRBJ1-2	CASSPTLTGGGYTF	TGTGCCAGCAGTCCGACCTTGACAGGGGGTGGCTACACCTTC
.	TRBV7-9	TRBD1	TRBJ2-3	CASSLGGQGADTQYF	TGTGCCAGCAGCTTAGGGGGACAGGGGGCCGATACGCAGTATTTT
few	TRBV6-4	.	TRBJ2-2	CASSAGTQNTGELFF	TGTGCCAGCAGTGCCGGGACTCAGAACACCGGGGAGCTGTTTTTT
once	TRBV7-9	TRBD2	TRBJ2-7	CASSSPVSFREGASEQYF	TGTGCCAGCAGCTCACCAGTGTCTTTCCGGGAGGGTGCGAGCGAGCAGTACTTC
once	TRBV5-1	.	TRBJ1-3	CASSLGASGNTIYF	TGCGCCAGCAGCTTGGGTGCCTCTGGAAACACCATATATTTT
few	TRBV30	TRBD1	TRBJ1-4	CAWIGQGATNEKLFF	TGTGCCTGGATTGGACAGGGAGCAACTAATGAAAAACTGTTTTTT
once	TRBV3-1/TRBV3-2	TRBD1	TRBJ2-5	CASSQTTGIETQYF	TGTGCCAGCAGCCAAACGACAGGGATTGAGACCCAGTACTTC
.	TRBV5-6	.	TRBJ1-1	CASSLLWNTEAFF	TGTGCCAGCAGCTTGCTTTGGAACACTGAAGCTTTCTTT
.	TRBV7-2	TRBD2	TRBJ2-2	CASSLALAGGSSGLAGELFF	TGTGCCAGCAGCTTAGCGCTAGCGGGGGGCAGCAGTGGATTGGCCGGGGAGCTGTTTTTT
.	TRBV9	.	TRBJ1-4	CASSVTWGGYEKLFF	TGTGCCAGCAGCGTTACGTGGGGAGGATATGAAAAACTGTTTTTT
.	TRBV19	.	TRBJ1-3	CASRDFSGNTIYF	TGTGCCAGTCGGGACTTCTCTGGAAACACCATATATTTT
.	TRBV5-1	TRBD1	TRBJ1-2	CASSASGDRGDYGYTF	TGCGCCAGCAGCGCCTCCGGGGACAGGGGTGACTATGGCTACACCTTC
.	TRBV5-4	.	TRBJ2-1	CASSTGGPSGNEQFF	TGTGCCAGCAGCACCGGAGGGCCCTCAGGCAATGAGCAGTTCTTC
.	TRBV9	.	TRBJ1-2	CASSNRARNYGYTF	TGTGCCAGCAGTAACAGAGCCCGGAACTATGGCTACACCTTC
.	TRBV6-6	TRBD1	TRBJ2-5	CASSYSLGTGEETQYF	TGTGCCAGCAGTTACTCCCTCGGGACAGGGGAAGAGACCCAGTACTTC
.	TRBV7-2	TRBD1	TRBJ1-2	CASSFTGAHGYTF	TGTGCCAGCAGCTTCACAGGGGCCCATGGCTACACCTTC
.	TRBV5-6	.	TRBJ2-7	CASSLKFGHYEQYF	TGTGCCAGCAGCCTCAAGTTCGGGCACTACGAGCAGTACTTC